These T cell receptor beta chains were read from a single sample in a study of CD8 T cells in ankylosing spondylitis. TCRdb passed the 5' RACE reads through MiXCR, listing each CDR3 protein once. Of roughly 670,000 distinct CDR3 sequences in the sample, over 15% are singletons; the top ten hold around 19%. The sample was blood, either unsorted or a sorted T cell fraction (not recorded which). The receptors originated from a male donor with ankylosing spondylitis. CDR3s include the opening cysteine and the closing phenylalanine or tryptophan. D genes are given only for firm matches. Size values are once, few and many counts, or a class for expanded clones, and some rows have none.

J	V	size	D	CDR3	DNA
TRBJ1-5	TRBV3-1	few	TRBD1	CASSRGTGGKQPQHF	TGTGCCAGCAGCCGGGGGACAGGGGGCAAGCAGCCCCAGCATTTT
TRBJ2-3	TRBV5-1	NA	NA	CASSLDGGANSDTQYF	TGCGCCAGCAGCTTGGACGGGGGCGCAAACTCAGATACGCAGTATTTT
TRBJ2-1	TRBV12-3/TRBV12-4	NA	NA	CASTMNGGNNEQFF	TGTGCCAGCACTATGAATGGGGGTAACAATGAGCAGTTCTTC
TRBJ2-3	TRBV29-1	many	NA	CSVEKGSTDTQYF	TGCAGCGTTGAGAAAGGGAGCACAGATACGCAGTATTTT
TRBJ2-7	TRBV5-1	few	TRBD2	CASSEGLAGGLYEQYF	TGCGCCAGCAGTGAAGGACTAGCGGGAGGGCTCTACGAGCAGTACTTC
TRBJ2-2	TRBV6-1	NA	NA	CASTTGTNTGELFF	TGTGCCAGCACTACAGGGACCAACACCGGGGAGCTGTTTTTT
TRBJ1-5	TRBV20-1	NA	TRBD1	CSATRTGYDNQPQHF	TGCAGTGCTACTAGGACAGGGTACGACAATCAGCCCCAGCATTTT
TRBJ2-3	TRBV12-3/TRBV12-4	NA	TRBD2	CASSLYSLAGGPSTDTQYF	TGTGCCAGCAGTTTATATTCCCTAGCGGGAGGGCCTAGCACAGATACGCAGTATTTT
TRBJ1-2	TRBV30	NA	NA	CAWSSGDYGYTF	TGTGCCTGGAGTTCAGGGGACTATGGCTACACCTTC
TRBJ1-1	TRBV7-2	many	NA	CASSLTTMNTEAFF	TGTGCCAGCAGCTTGACAACGATGAACACTGAAGCTTTCTTT
TRBJ2-1	TRBV28	few	TRBD2	CASSLQTSGRARWFF	TGTGCCAGCAGTTTGCAGACTAGCGGGAGGGCAAGGTGGTTCTTC
TRBJ1-4	TRBV9	NA	NA	CASSGSGAVNEKLFF	TGTGCCAGCAGCGGATCAGGGGCGGTTAATGAAAAACTGTTTTTT
TRBJ1-3	TRBV7-8	few	NA	CASSYIAGNTIYF	TGTGCCAGCAGCTACATCGCGGGAAACACCATATATTTT
TRBJ2-1	TRBV2	few	TRBD2	CASSGTGGRTEQFF	TGTGCCAGCAGTGGTACGGGGGGGCGGACTGAGCAGTTCTTC
TRBJ2-1	TRBV15	NA	TRBD2	CATSTLLAGAYNEQFF	TGTGCCACCAGCACCCTACTAGCGGGAGCGTACAATGAGCAGTTCTTC
TRBJ1-4	TRBV5-1	few	NA	CASSTYGGVDEKLFF	TGCGCCAGCAGCACATACGGAGGAGTGGATGAAAAACTGTTTTTT
TRBJ2-1	TRBV20-1	NA	TRBD1	CSARIFPGGAGNEQFF	TGCAGTGCTAGAATCTTCCCAGGGGGCGCAGGCAATGAGCAGTTCTTC